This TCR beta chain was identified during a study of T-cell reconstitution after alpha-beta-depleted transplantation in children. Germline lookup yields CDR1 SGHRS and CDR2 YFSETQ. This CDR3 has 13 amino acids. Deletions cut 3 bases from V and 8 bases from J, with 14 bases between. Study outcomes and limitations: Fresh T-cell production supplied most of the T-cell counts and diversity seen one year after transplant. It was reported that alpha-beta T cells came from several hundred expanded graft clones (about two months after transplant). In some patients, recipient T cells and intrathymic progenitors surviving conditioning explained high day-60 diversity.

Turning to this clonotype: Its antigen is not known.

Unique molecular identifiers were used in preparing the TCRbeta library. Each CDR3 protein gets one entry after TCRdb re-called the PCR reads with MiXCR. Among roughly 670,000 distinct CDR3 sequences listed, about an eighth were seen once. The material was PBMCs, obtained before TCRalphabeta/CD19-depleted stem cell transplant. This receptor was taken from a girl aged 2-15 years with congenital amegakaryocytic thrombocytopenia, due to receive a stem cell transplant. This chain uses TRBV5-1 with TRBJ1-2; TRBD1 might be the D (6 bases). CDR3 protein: CASSSDSTFGYTF. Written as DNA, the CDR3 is TGCGCCAGCAGCTCGGACAGTACCTTCGGCTACACCTTC.